The text below deals with one TCR beta chain. This CDR3 has 16 amino acids. CDR1 is SGHRS, CDR2 YFSETQ, per germline. With 0 bases removed from V and 5 bases from J, the gap between germline ends came to 14 bases. This specimen belongs to a study of neoadjuvant anti-PD-1 for oral cavity cancer. Time point here: after neoadjuvant nivolumab, at surgical resection. This table comes from immunoSEQ multiplex PCR, and its TCRdb copy is limited to in-frame clones, with some not included. Here the sample spans nearly 15,000 clones, under 40% being singletons. The TCR originated in a person aged 35 to 85 with oral cavity squamous cell carcinoma. This sample comprised tumor tissue, obtained after nivolumab (anti-PD-1) treatment. The rearrangement links TRBV5-1 to TRBJ1-4; weak D call: TRBD1 (6 bases). The CDR3 here is CASSLATAGANEKLFF. The CDR3 DNA sequence: TGCGCCAGCAGCTTGGCCACGGCAGGGGCAAATGAAAAACTGTTTTTT.